A selection of T cell receptor beta chains follows, all from one sample in a study of cytomegalovirus exposure and HLA in healthy donors. Method: immunoSEQ multiplex PCR; TCRdb's copy keeps in-frame clones and lacks some. In the table there are about 170,000 clones, roughly two thirds of which are singletons. The sequenced sample was PBMCs. Source of these receptors: a woman aged 18-30 years in good health and CMV-seropositive. The CDR3 runs from the conserved cysteine through the conserved F or W. D genes are given only for firm matches. Size is omitted from some rows. Given values are once, few, many or a class for expanded clones.

- | TRBJ2-5 | - | TRBV5-1 | TGCGCCAGCAGCCCGGTGACTAGGGGGGGGGAGACCCAGTACTTC | CASSPVTRGGETQYF
- | TRBJ1-1 | few | TRBV10-3 | TGTGCCATCAGGACAGATGTTATGAACACTGAAGCTTTCTTT | CAIRTDVMNTEAFF
- | TRBJ1-1 | - | TRBV7-2 | TGTGCCAGCAGCTCACAAAGGCAGGGGAGTGTTGCTTTCTTT | CASSSQRQGSVAFF
- | TRBJ2-1 | - | TRBV27 | TGTGCCAGCAGTTTAAGGCCAGGGCAGTATAATGAGCAGTTCTTC | CASSLRPGQYNEQFF
- | TRBJ1-2 | - | TRBV6-5 | TGTGCCAGCAGTCCCCTAACCCCCATTAACTATGGCTACACCTTC | CASSPLTPINYGYTF
TRBD1 | TRBJ2-7 | - | TRBV5-4 | TGTGCCAGCAGCATAGCCGGGACAGGTCATACCTACGAGCAGTACTTC | CASSIAGTGHTYEQYF
TRBD1 | TRBJ1-4 | - | TRBV5-1 | TGCGCCAGCAGCTTCGGACAGGGAGGGACTAATGAAAAACTGTTTTTT | CASSFGQGGTNEKLFF
- | TRBJ1-2 | - | TRBV14 | TGTGCCAGCAGCCCCACCGGCTATGGCTACACCTTC | CASSPTGYGYTF
- | TRBJ1-6 | once | TRBV6-6 | TGTGCCAGCAGTTACTCTCTTCCCCCGGCACCCCTCCACTTT | CASSYSLPPAPLHF
- | TRBJ1-2 | once | TRBV6-4 | TGTGCCAGCAGTGACGGTCGAAGTCGGGGCTACACCTTC | CASSDGRSRGYTF
- | TRBJ1-1 | - | TRBV19 | TGTGCCAGTAGTATGTCAGTGAACACTGAAGCTTTCTTT | CASSMSVNTEAFF
- | TRBJ2-7 | - | TRBV5-6 | TGTGCCAGCAGCGTTCTTATTGACAGCGCCCGCCCCCCCTACGAGCAGTACTTC | CASSVLIDSARPPYEQYF
- | TRBJ1-3 | - | TRBV7-2 | TGTGCCAGCAGCCCGACTTGGGGAAACACCATATATTTT | CASSPTWGNTIYF
- | TRBJ2-5 | - | TRBV11-2 | TGTGCCAGCAGTTCCACAGTGCCAACAGGGACCCAGTACTTC | CASSSTVPTGTQYF
- | TRBJ1-1 | - | TRBV29-1 | TGCAGCGTTGATGAGGGGAACACTGAAGCTTTCTTT | CSVDEGNTEAFF
- | TRBJ2-2 | once | TRBV7-3 | TGTGCCAGCAGATCAGGGTCCCCCTCAAACACCGGGGAGCTGTTTTTT | CASRSGSPSNTGELFF
TRBD1 | TRBJ1-2 | - | TRBV2 | TGTGCCAGCAGTGCCTTGGGACAGAACTATGGCTACACCTTC | CASSALGQNYGYTF
TRBD1 | TRBJ1-2 | - | TRBV7-2 | TGTGCCAGCAGCGCCGGGACAGGCTACTATGGCTACACCTTC | CASSAGTGYYGYTF
TRBD1 | TRBJ1-1 | - | TRBV2 | TGTGCCAGCAGACTAGCTGGACAGGCCACTGAAGCTTTCTTT | CASRLAGQATEAFF
- | TRBJ1-1 | - | TRBV4-1 | TGCGCCAGCAGCCTCCATAGCAGGGCGCCAGCTGAAGCTTTCTTT | CASSLHSRAPAEAFF
- | TRBJ2-5 | - | TRBV9 | TGTGCCAGCAGCGAAGGGGGGGTAGAGACCCAGTACTTC | CASSEGGVETQYF
- | TRBJ1-6 | - | TRBV28 | TGTGCCCTCGGGCTAGCGACTACCAATTCACCCCTCCACTTT | CALGLATTNSPLHF
- | TRBJ1-2 | - | TRBV6-5 | TGTGCCAGCAGTTACAGGGACTCCTATGGCTACACCTTC | CASSYRDSYGYTF
TRBD2 | TRBJ2-2 | - | TRBV28 | TGTGCCAGCAGGGGACTAGCCCCCGCGAACACCGGGGAGCTGTTTTTT | CASRGLAPANTGELFF
TRBD1 | TRBJ2-5 | - | TRBV6-5 | TGTGCCAGCAGTTACTCCGGACAGGGGCAAGAGACCCAGTACTTC | CASSYSGQGQETQYF
TRBD1 | TRBJ2-7 | once | TRBV10-3 | TGTGCCATCAGTGAGAGGGACAGGGACCCCTACGAGCAGTACTTC | CAISERDRDPYEQYF
TRBD1 | TRBJ2-3 | few | TRBV5-5 | TGTGCCAGCAGCGCCACAGGGGATGGGGCAGATACGCAGTATTTT | CASSATGDGADTQYF